These 30 T cell receptor beta chains share one sample of origin, sequenced in a study of naive and memory T cell subsets. Four PCR rounds used nested alpha and beta constant region primers plus the SP2 primer. TCRdb used MiXCR to reprocess the UMI-ligation and nested PCR reads, holding one entry per CDR3 protein. Of about 30,000 distinct CDR3 sequences in the sample, approximately 7.1% were seen once. Regarding treatment: skin biopsy from PPD injection site in Mantoux-positive individual. TCR cDNA received a 3' ligated oligonucleotide that carried a UMI. The source material was skin, sampled from a tuberculin skin test site. All receptors derive from an adult in good health.

This clonotype was counted at least ten times. This chain uses TRBV2 with TRBJ2-5, with TRBD2 matching 9 bases. The CDR3 is made up of 14 amino acids. V lost 8 bases to trimming and J lost 1 base; unmatched junction nucleotides: 5. Looked up from germline, CDR1 is SNHLY and CDR2 is FYNNEI. This chain's CDR3 is CASGPSGAQETQYF. CDR3 in DNA: TGTGCCAGCGGGCCTAGCGGGGCCCAAGAGACCCAGTACTTC.

This clonotype was counted many times. The rearrangement links TRBV7-2 to TRBJ2-1, with D uncertain. Germline V lookup: CDR1 SGHTA, CDR2 FQGNSA. CDR3 length equals 10 residues. V lost 6 bases to trimming and J lost 4 bases, with 1 base between them. CDR3 sequence: CASRYNEQFF. The CDR3 DNA reads TGTGCCAGCAGATACAATGAGCAGTTCTTC.

This clonotype was seen ten or more times. V gene TRBV6-1 combines with J gene TRBJ2-2, with D tentatively TRBD1 or TRBD2 (5 bases each). This CDR3 is built from 17 residues. CDR1 is MNHNS, CDR2 SASEGT, per germline. V lost 0 bases and J 0 bases, leaving 11 bases between the germline ends. The CDR3 region is CASSEAAGAANTGELFF. CDR3 coding DNA: TGTGCCAGCAGTGAAGCTGCCGGGGCAGCGAACACCGGGGAGCTGTTTTTT.

There are a few counts of this clonotype. The chain recombines TRBV5-1 with TRBJ2-7, with a possible D match to TRBD1 (5 bases). This CDR3 spans 13 amino acids. Deletions cut 0 bases from V and 6 bases from J, with 10 bases between. Germline lookup yields CDR1 SGHRS and CDR2 YFSETQ. CDR3 sequence: CASSLAGNAEQYF. The CDR3 nucleotides are TGCGCCAGCAGCTTGGCAGGGAACGCCGAGCAGTACTTC.

This clonotype was observed at least ten times. This chain links TRBV11-2 with TRBJ2-5; D possibly corresponds to TRBD2 (6 bases). This CDR3 has 14 residues. The V end was cut by 5 bases, the J end by 4 bases, with 14 bases between. Germline V lookup: CDR1 SGHAT, CDR2 FQNNGV. The CDR3 loop reads CASSARLGPETQYF. The CDR3 DNA reads as TGTGCCAGCAGCGCAAGACTAGGTCCAGAGACCCAGTACTTC.

This clonotype was seen repeatedly, ten times or more. V usage is TRBV5-6 and J usage is TRBJ1-3, with D possibly being TRBD1 (6 bases). V was trimmed by 0 bases and J by 7 bases, leaving 14 bases between them. This CDR3 region has 15 residues. CDR1 is SGHDT and CDR2 is YYEEEE in the germline V gene. The CDR3 loop is CASSLAGGLANTIYF. Here the CDR3 DNA reads TGTGCCAGCAGCTTGGCCGGGGGGCTGGCTAACACCATATATTTT.

The genes are TRBV19 and TRBJ1-1; D gene uncertain. The germline V and J ends were trimmed by 8 bases and 0 bases, with 10 bases remaining between them. Germline V lookup: CDR1 LNHDA, CDR2 SQIVND (reference sequence). The CDR3 consists of 13 residues. CDR3 coding DNA: TGTGCCAGTCGCTATGCGGTGAACACTGAAGCTTTCTTT. Residues: CASRYAVNTEAFF.

To note about this clonotype: This may be a read error, as it is one base from a much larger clone. This chain links TRBV2 with TRBJ2-7; 7 bases fit TRBD1. Losses at the gene ends were 1 base for V and 4 bases for J; bases not matched to a gene: 7. The CDR3 is made up of 15 amino acids. Germline assignment: CDR1 SNHLY and CDR2 FYNNEI. CDR3 in DNA: TGTGCCAGCAGTGAAGGCAGGGGGAAGAGGTACGAGCAGTACTTC. Amino acid sequence: CASSEGRGKRYEQYF.

In this sample, this clonotype turned up many times. The chain carries TRBV6-5 and TRBJ2-3, with D unresolved. Looked up from germline, CDR1 is MNHEY and CDR2 is SVGAGI. Trimming took off 5 bases at V and 4 bases at J, with 10 bases between the two ends. The CDR3 contains 13 residues. Here the CDR3 DNA reads TGTGCCAGCAGTCAGCAGGTTCCAGATACGCAGTATTTT. The encoded protein is CASSQQVPDTQYF.

Of note for this clonotype: A read error is possible here, since a much larger clone lies one base away. The gene calls are TRBV6-2 or TRBV6-3 and TRBJ2-1; 8 bases fit TRBD2. The germline gives CDR1 MNHEY, CDR2 SVGEGT. V shed 8 bases, J shed 7 bases, and the junction held 13 bases outside the gene matches. The CDR3 has 15 residues. The CDR3 loop is CASSPARGGGNEQFF. The CDR3 DNA is TGTGCCAGCTCTCCCGCCCGGGGGGGGGGGAATGAGCAGTTCTTC.

This clonotype was observed a few times. The chain joins TRBV27 to TRBJ2-6; no firm D call. Looked up from germline, CDR1 is MNHEY and CDR2 is SMNVEV (reference sequence). This CDR3 contains 16 residues. V gave up 5 bases and J gave up 0 bases, with 11 bases separating them. The CDR3 is CASSLFGVSGANVLTF. The CDR3, as DNA: TGTGCCAGCAGTCTGTTTGGGGTCTCTGGGGCCAACGTCCTGACTTTC.

This clonotype is deemed medium-sized. The chain recombines TRBV29-1 with TRBJ2-7; 8 bases align to TRBD1. Germline CDR1 and CDR2: SQVTM and ANQGSEA. CDR3 length equals 13 residues. J lost 7 bases, V lost 7 bases, and 12 bases had no gene match. The CDR3 DNA sequence: TGCAGCGCAAGGGACCAGGGGGCTGGGGAGCAGTACTTC. Its protein is CSARDQGAGEQYF.

This clonotype was counted between two and nine times. The chain recombines TRBV3-1 with TRBJ1-1; 7 bases are shared with TRBD1. The V segment lost 4 bases and the J segment 0 bases; nucleotides outside the gene matches: 8. CDR1 LGHDT and CDR2 YNNKEL come from the germline V gene (reference sequence). The CDR3 length is 16 residues. DNA of the CDR3: TGTGCCAGCAGCCCCCCTCAGGGACAGATGAACACTGAAGCTTTCTTT. This codes for CASSPPQGQMNTEAFF. The complete variable domain, with remaining parts taken from reference TRBV3-1 and TRBJ1-1, reads DTAVSQTPKYLVTQMGNDKSIKCEQNLGHDTMYWYKQDSKKFLKIMFSYNNKELIINETVPNRFSPKSPDKAHLNLHINSLELGDSAVYFCASSPPQGQMNTEAFFGQGTRLTVV.

This clonotype was picked up many times. The chain joins TRBV5-6 to TRBJ2-7; D tentatively fits TRBD1 or TRBD2 (5 bases each). The CDR3 is made up of 17 amino acids. Trimming cost V 2 bases and J 6 bases, with 24 bases left between them. Germline V CDR1 and CDR2: SGHDT, YYEEEE. CDR3: CASSLGELRLTTFEQYF. CDR3 nucleotides: TGTGCCAGCAGCTTAGGGGAGCTGCGTCTAACCACCTTCGAGCAGTACTTC.

At least ten counts were recorded for this clonotype. The chain joins TRBV2 to TRBJ1-5; possibly TRBD1 for D (5 bases). This CDR3 has 15 amino acids. The germline CDR1 and CDR2 sequences are SNHLY and FYNNEI. The ends were cut back, 8 bases at V and 0 bases at J, with 14 bases in the middle. The CDR3 DNA reads TGTGCCAGCGCGGCCAGGGCGGATAGCAATCAGCCCCAGCATTTT. Its translation is CASAARADSNQPQHF.

This clonotype came up many times. V and J are TRBV20-1 and TRBJ1-2; D might be TRBD1 (6 bases). Germline V gene lookup returns CDR1 DFQATT and CDR2 SNEGSKA (reference sequence). V lost 1 base and J lost 5, with 11 bases in between. This CDR3 spans 13 amino acids. The CDR3 DNA reads TGCAGTGCTAGAGTCCCAGGGGAATATGGCTACACCTTC. Amino acid sequence: CSARVPGEYGYTF.

This clonotype was observed many times. V and J are TRBV2 and TRBJ1-1, with D perhaps matching TRBD1 (6 bases). V lost 11 bases and J lost 4, with 20 bases in between. The CDR3 is 14 residues long. Per germline, CDR1 SNHLY and CDR2 FYNNEI. The CDR3 protein is CALAEGGGFTEAFF. For the CDR3, the DNA is TGTGCCCTAGCAGAGGGGGGCGGATTCACTGAAGCTTTCTTT.

The sample holds a few counts of this clonotype. CDR3: CASSSLGETQYF. CDR3 nucleotides: TGTGCCAGCAGCTCCCTCGGGGAGACCCAGTACTTC. J is TRBJ2-5 and V is TRBV5-6, with D hard to call. Deletions cut 3 bases from V and 5 bases from J, with 8 bases between. Germline values: CDR1 SGHDT, CDR2 YYEEEE. The CDR3 loop spans 12 amino acids.

This clonotype was found many times. This sequence joins TRBV11-2 and TRBJ1-5, with a possible D match to TRBD1 (5 bases). The V end was cut by 7 bases, the J end by 0 bases, with 22 bases between. The CDR3 loop spans 18 amino acids. Germline V gene lookup returns CDR1 SGHAT and CDR2 FQNNGV. The CDR3 protein is CASTNSDGGNYSNQPQHF. The CDR3, as DNA: TGTGCCAGCACCAATTCCGACGGGGGGAATTATAGCAATCAGCCCCAGCATTTT.

Comments on this clonotype: Just one base apart from a much larger clone, this may be a read error. The rearrangement uses TRBV6-6 and TRBJ2-4; D gene unclear. Trimming took 5 bases from V and 4 from J, leaving 15 bases between them. The CDR3 is 15 amino acids. Germline loops: CDR1 MNHNY, CDR2 SVGAGI (reference sequence). In DNA form, the CDR3 reads TGTGCCAGCAGTCCGGTCAAGGGAAGGAAAAACATTCAGTACTTC. It yields the protein CASSPVKGRKNIQYF.

The chain couples TRBV3-1 to TRBJ2-1; no clear D. The CDR3 contains 15 residues. Germline lookup yields CDR1 LGHDT and CDR2 YNNKEL (reference sequence). The ends were cut back, 2 bases at V and 0 bases at J, with 8 bases in the middle. CDR3 sequence (DNA): TGTGCCAGCAGCCAACACCCGATCTCCTACAATGAGCAGTTCTTC. The encoded protein is CASSQHPISYNEQFF.

This clonotype was seen repeatedly, ten times or more. The genes are TRBV20-1 and TRBJ1-2; maybe TRBD1 (6 bases). V was clipped by 4 bases and J by 2 bases, with 14 bases between them. Germline CDR1 DFQATT, CDR2 SNEGSKA (reference sequence). The CDR3 is 14 amino acids. The CDR3 nucleotides read TGCAGTGCTACACAACCGGGACAAAACTATGGCTACACCTTC. Protein: CSATQPGQNYGYTF.

This clonotype was counted at least ten times. This chain uses TRBV9 with TRBJ2-7; 9 bases fit TRBD1. The junction had 2 bases not matched to a gene; V was cut back by 2 bases and J by 2 bases. The CDR3 runs to 14 residues. Per the germline V gene, CDR1 is SGDLS and CDR2 is YYNGEE. Here the CDR3 DNA reads TGTGCCAGCAGCGTGGGACAGGGCCCCTACGAGCAGTACTTC. As protein: CASSVGQGPYEQYF. The complete variable domain, with remaining parts taken from reference TRBV9 and TRBJ2-7, reads DSGVTQTPKHLITATGQRVTLRCSPRSGDLSVYWYQQSLDQGLQFLIQYYNGEERAKGNILERFSAQQFPDLHSELNLSSLELGDSALYFCASSVGQGPYEQYFGPGTRLTVT.

This clonotype has just a few counts. J is TRBJ2-2 and V is TRBV2; D might be TRBD1 (5 bases). The CDR3 has 17 amino acids. V was trimmed by 6 bases and J by 2 bases, leaving 19 bases between them. Germline V CDR1 and CDR2: SNHLY, FYNNEI. CDR3 coding DNA: TGTGCCAGCAGCTTTAGTAGGGCAGGGCGAAACACCGGGGAGCTGTTTTTT. Amino acid sequence: CASSFSRAGRNTGELFF. The full variable domain, its missing parts supplied by reference TRBV2 and TRBJ2-2, is EPEVTQTPSHQVTQMGQEVILRCVPISNHLYFYWYRQILGQKVEFLVSFYNNEISEKSEIFDDQFSVERPDGSNFTLKIRSTKLEDSAMYFCASSFSRAGRNTGELFFGEGSRLTVL.

There are many counts of this clonotype. The rearrangement links TRBV5-1 to TRBJ2-7; 9 nucleotides match TRBD1. V was pared by 1 base and J by 6 bases, with 5 bases of the junction left unmatched. The germline V gene encodes CDR1 SGHRS and CDR2 YFSETQ. The CDR3 has 14 amino acids. DNA for the CDR3: TGCGCCAGCAGCTTGTGGGACAGGGCGGGCGAGCAGTACTTC. It is translated as CASSLWDRAGEQYF.

This clonotype was detected ten times or more. The chain uses TRBV7-2 and TRBJ2-3, with 7 bases matching TRBD2. The trim removed 5 bases at V and 1 base at J, leaving 9 bases unmatched. Germline CDR1 and CDR2: SGHTA and FQGNSA. This CDR3 contains 16 residues. CDR3 in amino acids: CASSPKPAGGTDTQYF. The CDR3 region has the DNA TGTGCCAGCAGCCCGAAGCCCGCGGGGGGCACAGATACGCAGTATTTT.

The sample holds many counts of this clonotype. The genes are TRBV20-1 and TRBJ1-1; unclear D gene. The CDR3 is 14 residues long. V was cut by 3 bases and J by 5 bases, with 16 bases left in between. From germline, CDR1 is DFQATT and CDR2 SNEGSKA (reference sequence). The CDR3 loop is CSASTPALRTEAFF. The CDR3 DNA reads TGCAGTGCTAGTACCCCCGCCTTGAGAACTGAAGCTTTCTTT.

Many counts were recorded for this clonotype. This chain links TRBV4-2 with TRBJ2-2; D remains unclear. CDR1 and CDR2 from the germline V gene are LGHNA and YNFKEQ. Trimming left V 0 bases short and J 2 bases short, with 7 bases between. This CDR3 region has 15 residues. In DNA form, the CDR3 reads TGTGCCAGCAGCCAAGATGGCCGAAACACCGGGGAGCTGTTTTTT. It is translated as CASSQDGRNTGELFF.

This clonotype is deemed medium-sized (0.01 to 0.1%). V and J are TRBV27 and TRBJ1-1; TRBD1 might be the D (6 bases). CDR3 size: 13 residues. Germline V CDR1 and CDR2: MNHEY, SMNVEV (reference sequence). Trimming shortened V by 2 bases and J by 5 bases, and 9 bases separated the two germline ends. CDR3 in DNA: TGTGCCAGCAGTTTAGTGCAGGGGACTGAAGCTTTCTTT. The encoded protein is CASSLVQGTEAFF.

This clonotype was recorded at least ten times. The chain links TRBV12-2 to TRBJ1-1; TRBD1 is taken as the D call from the table, unchecked against the DNA. TRBV12-2 is designated a pseudogene. This CDR3 is built from 21 residues. The chain's CDR3 is CASRRPHNTTGVMVRDTEAFF. CDR3 in DNA: TGTGCAAGTCGCCGACCCCACAACACAACAGGGGTGATGGTTCGGGACACTGAAGCTTTCTTT.